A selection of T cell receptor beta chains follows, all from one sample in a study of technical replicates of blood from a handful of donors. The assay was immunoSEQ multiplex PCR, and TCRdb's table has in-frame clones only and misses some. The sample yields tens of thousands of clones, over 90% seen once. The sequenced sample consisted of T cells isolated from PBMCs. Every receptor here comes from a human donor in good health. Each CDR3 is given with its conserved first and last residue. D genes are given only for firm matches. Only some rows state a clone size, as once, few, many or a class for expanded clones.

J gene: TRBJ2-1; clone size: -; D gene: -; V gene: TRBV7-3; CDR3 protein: CASSLIGGLYNEQFF; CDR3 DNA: TGTGCCAGCAGCTTAATTGGCGGCCTATACAATGAGCAGTTCTTC
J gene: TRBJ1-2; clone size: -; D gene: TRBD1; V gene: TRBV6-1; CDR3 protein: CASSEGQGASANTF; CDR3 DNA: TGTGCCAGCAGTGAAGGACAGGGGGCGTCCGCTAACACCTTC
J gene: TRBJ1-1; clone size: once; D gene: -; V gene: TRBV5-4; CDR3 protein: CASSLESGQLFTEAFF; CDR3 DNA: TGTGCCAGCAGCTTGGAGTCGGGACAACTCTTCACTGAAGCTTTCTTT
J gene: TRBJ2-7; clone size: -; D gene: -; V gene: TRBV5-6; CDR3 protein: CASSLDAGKYEQYF; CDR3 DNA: TGTGCCAGCAGCTTGGACGCAGGGAAGTACGAGCAGTACTTC
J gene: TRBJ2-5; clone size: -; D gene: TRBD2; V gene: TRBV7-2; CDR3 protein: CASSSIKGLGLAGETQYF; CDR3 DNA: TGTGCCAGCAGCTCCATTAAGGGTCTGGGACTAGCGGGGGAGACCCAGTACTTC
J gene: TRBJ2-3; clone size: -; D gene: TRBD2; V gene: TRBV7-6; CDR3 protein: CASSLGTAGGISNTDTQYF; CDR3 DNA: TGTGCCAGCAGCTTAGGGACAGCGGGAGGGATATCTAACACAGATACGCAGTATTTT
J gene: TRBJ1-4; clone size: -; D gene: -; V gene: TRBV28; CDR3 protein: CASSLRGAATNEKLFF; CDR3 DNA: TGTGCCAGCAGCTTACGGGGGGCGGCAACTAATGAAAAACTGTTTTTT
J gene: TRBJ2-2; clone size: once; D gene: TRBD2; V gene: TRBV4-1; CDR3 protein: CASSQLAGVPGELFF; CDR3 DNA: TGCGCCAGCAGCCAACTAGCGGGAGTCCCCGGGGAGCTGTTTTTT
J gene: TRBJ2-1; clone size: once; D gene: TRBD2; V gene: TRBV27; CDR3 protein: CASSPFTSGEQFF; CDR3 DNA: TGTGCCAGCAGTCCCTTTACTAGCGGAGAGCAGTTCTTC
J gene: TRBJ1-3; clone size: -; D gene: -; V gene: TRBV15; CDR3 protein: CATSREQGHTIYF; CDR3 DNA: TGTGCCACCAGCAGAGAACAGGGCCACACCATATATTTT
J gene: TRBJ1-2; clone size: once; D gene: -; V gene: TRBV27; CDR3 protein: CASSPTGMIAKLGGYTF; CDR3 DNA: TGTGCCAGCAGTCCCACCGGGATGATAGCCAAGCTAGGTGGCTACACCTTC
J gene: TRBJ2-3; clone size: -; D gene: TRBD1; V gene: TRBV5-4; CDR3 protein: CASSLTGVATDTQYF; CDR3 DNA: TGTGCCAGCAGCTTGACAGGGGTGGCGACAGATACGCAGTATTTT
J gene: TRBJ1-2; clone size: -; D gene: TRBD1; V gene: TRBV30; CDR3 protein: CAWSGRGLLEINYGYTF; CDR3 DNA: TGTGCCTGGAGTGGCAGGGGGCTTCTGGAAATAAATTATGGCTACACCTTC
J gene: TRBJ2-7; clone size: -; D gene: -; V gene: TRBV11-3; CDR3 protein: CASSLTSLSRDEQYF; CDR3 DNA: TGTGCCAGCAGCTTAACTAGCCTCAGTAGGGACGAGCAGTACTTC
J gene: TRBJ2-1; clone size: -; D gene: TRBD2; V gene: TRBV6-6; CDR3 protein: CASSYWTSGRIDEQFF; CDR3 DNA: TGTGCCAGCAGTTACTGGACTAGCGGGAGGATCGATGAGCAGTTCTTC
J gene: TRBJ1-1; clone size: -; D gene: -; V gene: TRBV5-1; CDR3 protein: CASSLGQETEAFF; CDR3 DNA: TGCGCCAGCAGCTTGGGACAGGAGACTGAAGCTTTCTTT
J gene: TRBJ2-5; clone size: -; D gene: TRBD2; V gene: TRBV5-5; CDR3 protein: CASSFVTSGRTETQYF; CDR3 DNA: TGTGCCAGCAGCTTTGTTACTAGCGGGAGAACGGAGACCCAGTACTTC
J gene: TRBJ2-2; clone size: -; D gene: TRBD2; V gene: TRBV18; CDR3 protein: CASSPASGVNTGELFF; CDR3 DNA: TGTGCCAGCTCACCAGCTAGCGGGGTCAACACCGGGGAGCTGTTTTTT
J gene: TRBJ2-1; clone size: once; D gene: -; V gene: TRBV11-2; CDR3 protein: CASSLVSSDNEQFF; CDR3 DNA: TGTGCCAGCAGCTTAGTTAGTTCGGACAATGAGCAGTTCTTC
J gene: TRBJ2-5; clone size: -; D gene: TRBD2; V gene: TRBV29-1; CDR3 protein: CSVPSPHSSGRAAETQYF; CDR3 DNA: TGCAGCGTCCCATCCCCCCATTCTAGCGGGAGGGCCGCAGAGACCCAGTACTTC
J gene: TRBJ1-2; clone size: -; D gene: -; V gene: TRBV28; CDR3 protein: CASSFWRVGNGYTF; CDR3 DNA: TGTGCCAGCAGTTTCTGGAGGGTGGGGAATGGCTACACCTTC
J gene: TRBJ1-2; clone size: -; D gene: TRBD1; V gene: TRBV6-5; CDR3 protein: CASSLTGDGYTF; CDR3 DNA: TGTGCCAGCAGCCTTACAGGGGACGGCTACACCTTC
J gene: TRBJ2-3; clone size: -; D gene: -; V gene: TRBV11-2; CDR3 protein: CASSSLLSTDTQYF; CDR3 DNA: TGTGCCAGCAGCTCTCTCCTGAGCACAGATACGCAGTATTTT
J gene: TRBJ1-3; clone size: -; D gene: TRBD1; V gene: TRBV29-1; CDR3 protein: CSAGTGGGNTIYF; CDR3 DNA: TGCAGCGCCGGGACAGGGGGCGGAAACACCATATATTTT
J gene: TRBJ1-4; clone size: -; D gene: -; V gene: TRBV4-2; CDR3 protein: CASSQESGITNEKLFF; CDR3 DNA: TGTGCCAGCAGCCAAGAATCAGGGATTACTAATGAAAAACTGTTTTTT
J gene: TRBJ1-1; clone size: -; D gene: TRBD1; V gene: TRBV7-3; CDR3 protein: CASSLIGGTGKFAEAFF; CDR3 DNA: TGTGCCAGCAGCTTAATAGGTGGGACAGGGAAATTCGCTGAAGCTTTCTTT
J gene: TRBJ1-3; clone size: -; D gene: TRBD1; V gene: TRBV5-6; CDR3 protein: CASSLLAGGGLSSGNTIYF; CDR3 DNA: TGTGCCAGCAGCTTGTTGGCAGGGGGCGGATTATCCTCTGGAAACACCATATATTTT
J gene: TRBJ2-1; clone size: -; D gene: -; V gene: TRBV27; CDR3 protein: CASRLSGLLSEQFF; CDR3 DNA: TGTGCCAGCAGACTAAGCGGACTACTCTCGGAGCAGTTCTTC
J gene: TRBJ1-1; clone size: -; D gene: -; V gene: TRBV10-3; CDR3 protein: CATRDSEAFF; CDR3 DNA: TGTGCCACCAGGGACTCCGAAGCTTTCTTT
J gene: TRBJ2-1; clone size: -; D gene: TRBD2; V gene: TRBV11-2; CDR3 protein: CASSVLAVEQFF; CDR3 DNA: TGTGCCAGCAGCGTACTAGCGGTTGAGCAGTTCTTC
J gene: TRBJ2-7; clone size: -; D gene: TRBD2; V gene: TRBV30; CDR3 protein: CAWTTSEQAIYYEQYF; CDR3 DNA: TGTGCCTGGACGACTAGCGAGCAGGCAATCTACTACGAGCAGTACTTC
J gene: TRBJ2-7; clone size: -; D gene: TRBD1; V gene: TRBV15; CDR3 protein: CATSARDRFSYEQYF; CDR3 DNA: TGTGCCACCAGCGCTCGGGACAGATTCTCCTACGAGCAGTACTTC
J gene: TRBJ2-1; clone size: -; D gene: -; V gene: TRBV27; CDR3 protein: CASSLGGYNEQFF; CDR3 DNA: TGTGCCAGCAGTTTAGGCGGGTACAATGAGCAGTTCTTC
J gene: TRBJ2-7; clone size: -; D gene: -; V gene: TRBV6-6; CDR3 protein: CASSQNLADFLF; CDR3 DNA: TGTGCCAGCAGCCAAAATTTGGCCGATTTTCTCTTC
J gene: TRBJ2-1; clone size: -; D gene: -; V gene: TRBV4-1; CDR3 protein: CASSQADFYNEQFF; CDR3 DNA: TGCGCCAGCAGCCAAGCGGACTTCTACAATGAGCAGTTCTTC
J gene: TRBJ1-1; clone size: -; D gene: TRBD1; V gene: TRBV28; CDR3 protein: CASSFTGQGLGEAFF; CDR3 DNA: TGTGCCAGCAGTTTTACTGGACAGGGGTTGGGTGAAGCTTTCTTT
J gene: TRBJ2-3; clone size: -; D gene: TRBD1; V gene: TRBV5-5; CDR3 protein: CASSSGTASTDTQYF; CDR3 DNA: TGTGCCAGCAGCTCCGGGACAGCAAGCACAGATACGCAGTATTTT
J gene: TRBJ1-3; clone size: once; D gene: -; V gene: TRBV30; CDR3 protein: CAWGHSGNTIYF; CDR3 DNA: TGTGCCTGGGGACACTCTGGAAACACCATATATTTT
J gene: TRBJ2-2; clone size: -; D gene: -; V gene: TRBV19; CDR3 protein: CASRRYANTGELFF; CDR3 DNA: TGTGCCAGCCGGCGGTACGCGAACACCGGGGAGCTGTTTTTT
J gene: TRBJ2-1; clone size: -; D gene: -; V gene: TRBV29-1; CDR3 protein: CSVAGNEQFF; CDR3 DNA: TGCAGCGTTGCCGGGAATGAGCAGTTCTTC
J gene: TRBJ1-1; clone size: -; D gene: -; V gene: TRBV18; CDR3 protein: CASSPVWANTEAFF; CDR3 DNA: TGTGCCAGCTCACCCGTTTGGGCGAACACTGAAGCTTTCTTT
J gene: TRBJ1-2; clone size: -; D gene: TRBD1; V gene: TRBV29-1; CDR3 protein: CSVQGRGDSYGYTF; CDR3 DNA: TGCAGCGTTCAGGGAAGGGGGGACAGCTATGGCTACACCTTC
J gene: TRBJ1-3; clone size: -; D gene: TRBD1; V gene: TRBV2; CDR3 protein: CASSETGAGNTIYF; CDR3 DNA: TGTGCCAGCAGTGAAACAGGGGCTGGAAACACCATATATTTT
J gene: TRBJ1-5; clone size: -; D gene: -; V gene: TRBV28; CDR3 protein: CASSLIGPQHF; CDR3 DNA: TGTGCCAGCAGTTTAATCGGGCCCCAGCATTTT
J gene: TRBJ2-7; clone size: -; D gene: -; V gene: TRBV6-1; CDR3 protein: CASSEALRGTLAYEQYF; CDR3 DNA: TGTGCCAGCAGTGAAGCGCTGAGGGGGACACTTGCCTACGAGCAGTACTTC
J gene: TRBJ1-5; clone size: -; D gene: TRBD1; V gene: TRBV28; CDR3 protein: CASSPSRTGGTQPQHF; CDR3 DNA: TGTGCCAGCAGTCCGAGCCGAACAGGGGGGACTCAGCCCCAGCATTTT
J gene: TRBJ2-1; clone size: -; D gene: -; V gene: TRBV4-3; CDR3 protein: CASSPHSQLYNEQFF; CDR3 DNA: TGCGCCAGCAGCCCCCATAGCCAATTATACAATGAGCAGTTCTTC
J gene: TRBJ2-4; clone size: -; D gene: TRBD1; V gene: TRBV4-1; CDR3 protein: CASSQDVGTGNIQYF; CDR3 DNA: TGCGCCAGCAGCCAAGATGTCGGGACAGGAAACATTCAGTACTTC
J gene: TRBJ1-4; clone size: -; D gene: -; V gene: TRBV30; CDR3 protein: CAWSVQGTEKLFF; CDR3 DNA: TGTGCCTGGAGTGTTCAGGGTACTGAAAAACTGTTTTTT
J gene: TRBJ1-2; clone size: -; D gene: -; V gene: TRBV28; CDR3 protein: CASSLRGYGYTF; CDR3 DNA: TGTGCCAGCAGTCTCAGGGGCTATGGCTACACCTTC
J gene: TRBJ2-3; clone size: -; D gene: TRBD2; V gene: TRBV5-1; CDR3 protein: CASREVLAGEDTQYF; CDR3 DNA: TGCGCCAGCAGAGAAGTACTAGCGGGAGAAGATACGCAGTATTTT
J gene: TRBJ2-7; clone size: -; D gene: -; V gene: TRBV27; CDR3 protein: CASTPRQGSYEQYF; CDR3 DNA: TGTGCCAGCACCCCCAGGCAGGGTAGCTACGAGCAGTACTTC
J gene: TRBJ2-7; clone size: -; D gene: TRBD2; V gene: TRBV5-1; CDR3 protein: CASSATGGSTAYEQYF; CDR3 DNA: TGCGCCAGCAGCGCAACGGGGGGGTCCACCGCCTACGAGCAGTACTTC
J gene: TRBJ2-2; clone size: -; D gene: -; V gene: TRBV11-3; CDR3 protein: CASSAQVTGELFF; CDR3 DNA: TGTGCCAGCAGCGCCCAGGTGACCGGGGAGCTGTTTTTT
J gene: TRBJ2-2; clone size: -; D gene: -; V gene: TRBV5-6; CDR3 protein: CASSLVGLSNTGELFF; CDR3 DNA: TGTGCCAGCAGCTTGGTGGGACTTTCGAACACCGGGGAGCTGTTTTTT